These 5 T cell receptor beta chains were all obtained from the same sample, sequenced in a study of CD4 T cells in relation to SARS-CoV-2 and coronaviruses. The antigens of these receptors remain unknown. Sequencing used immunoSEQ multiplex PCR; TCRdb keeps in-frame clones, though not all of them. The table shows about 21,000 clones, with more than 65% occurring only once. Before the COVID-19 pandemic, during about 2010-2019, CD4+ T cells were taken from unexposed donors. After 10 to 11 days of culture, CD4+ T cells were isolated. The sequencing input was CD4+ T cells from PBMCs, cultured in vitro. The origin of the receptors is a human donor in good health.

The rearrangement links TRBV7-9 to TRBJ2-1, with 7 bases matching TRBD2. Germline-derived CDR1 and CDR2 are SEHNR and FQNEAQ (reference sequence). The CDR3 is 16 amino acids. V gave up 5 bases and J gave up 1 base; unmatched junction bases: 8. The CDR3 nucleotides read TGTGCCAGCAGCCTGCTGGGCGGGAGTTCCTACAATGAGCAGTTCTTC. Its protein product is CASSLLGGSSYNEQFF.

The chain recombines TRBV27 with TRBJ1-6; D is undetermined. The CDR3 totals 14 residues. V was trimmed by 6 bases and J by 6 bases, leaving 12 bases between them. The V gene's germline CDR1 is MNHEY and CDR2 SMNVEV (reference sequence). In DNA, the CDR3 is TGTGCCAGCAGACCGGGTCGGACTAATTCACCCCTCCACTTT. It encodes CASRPGRTNSPLHF.

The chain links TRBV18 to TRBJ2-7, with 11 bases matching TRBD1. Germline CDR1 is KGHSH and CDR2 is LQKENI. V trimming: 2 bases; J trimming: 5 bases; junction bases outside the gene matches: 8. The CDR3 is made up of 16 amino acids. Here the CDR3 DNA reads TGTGCCAGCTCACCAATCGGGACAGGGGGGACCCACGAGCAGTACTTC. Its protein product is CASSPIGTGGTHEQYF.

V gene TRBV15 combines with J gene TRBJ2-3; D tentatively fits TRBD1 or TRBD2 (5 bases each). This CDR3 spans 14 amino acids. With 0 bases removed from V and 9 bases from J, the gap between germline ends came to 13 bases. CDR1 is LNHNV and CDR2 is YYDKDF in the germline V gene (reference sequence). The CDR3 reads CATSRDVRGRTQYF. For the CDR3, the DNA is TGTGCCACCAGCAGAGATGTTCGGGGCCGAACGCAGTATTTT.

CDR3 DNA sequence: TGTGCCAGCAGTTTAGCGTTCCAGGGCCGTGGCTACACCTTC. It specifies CASSLAFQGRGYTF. The chain couples TRBV28 to TRBJ1-2, with D possibly TRBD1 on 5 matching bases. The CDR3 loop spans 14 amino acids. From germline, CDR1 is MDHEN and CDR2 SYDVKM. V was cut by 2 bases and J by 7 bases, with 14 bases left in between.